The next 28 T cell receptor beta chains were all read from a single sample in a study of T-cell reconstitution after alpha-beta-depleted transplantation in children. TCRbeta library construction was performed incorporating unique molecular identifiers. TCRdb ran MiXCR on the PCR reads and lists one entry per CDR3 protein. Of almost 600,000 distinct CDR3 sequences listed, approximately 30% were seen once; the top ten hold 36%. Source: PBMCs, taken before TCRalphabeta/CD19-depleted stem cell transplant. Receptor source: a boy under two years old with Wiskott-Aldrich syndrome, due to receive a stem cell transplant.

The V call is TRBV7-2, the J call TRBJ2-5; D perhaps matches TRBD2 (6 bases). V lost 1 base to trimming and J lost 3 bases, with 9 bases between them. Germline V gives CDR1 SGHTA, CDR2 FQGNSA. This CDR3 has 14 residues. CDR3 in DNA: TGTGCCAGCAGCTTAGATGGGAGGAAAGAGACCCAGTACTTC. Residues: CASSLDGRKETQYF.

This clonotype was seen a handful of times. The chain links TRBV10-3 to TRBJ1-1; D gene uncertain. In germline, CDR1 is ENHRY, CDR2 SYGVKD. Trimming removed 1 base at V and 4 bases at J, with 10 bases between. The CDR3 sequence is 14 residues long. The DNA of the CDR3 is TGTGCCATCAGTGAGTTGGTTTTTAGCACTGAAGCTTTCTTT. Residues: CAISELVFSTEAFF.

The chain is built from TRBV29-1 and TRBJ1-5; TRBD1 might be the D (5 bases). V was cut by 3 bases and J by 6 bases, with 12 bases left in between. Germline loops: CDR1 SQVTM, CDR2 ANQGSEA. This CDR3 has 13 amino acids. DNA of the CDR3: TGCAGCGTTGACGAAGGGGTTGGTCAGCCCCAGCATTTT. Its translation: CSVDEGVGQPQHF. Drawing the rest from reference TRBV29-1 and TRBJ1-5, the complete variable domain is SAVISQKPSRDICQRGTSLTIQCQVDSQVTMMFWYRQQPGQSLTLIATANQGSEATYESGFVIDKFPISRPNLTFSTLTVSNMSPEDSSIYLCSVDEGVGQPQHFGDGTRLSIL.

This chain links TRBV27 with TRBJ2-1; 14 bases line up with TRBD2. The CDR3 loop spans 16 amino acids. V lost 5 bases, J lost 7 bases, and 7 bases stayed unmatched. Germline V gene sequence: CDR1 MNHEY, CDR2 SMNVEV (reference sequence). In DNA, the CDR3 is TGTGCCAGCAGTCCCCGCGGGACTAGCGGGAGAAATGAGCAGTTCTTC. Translated: CASSPRGTSGRNEQFF.

The rearrangement joins TRBV10-3 to TRBJ1-1; 9 bases line up with TRBD1. Unmatched junction bases numbered 7, after V lost 6 bases and J lost 8 bases. The V gene's germline CDR1 is ENHRY and CDR2 SYGVKD. The CDR3 is made up of 13 amino acids. The CDR3 sequence is CAIRDRGAEEAFF. The CDR3 coding sequence is TGTGCCATCAGAGACAGGGGGGCGGAAGAAGCTTTCTTT.

The DNA of the CDR3 is TGCGCCAGCAGCTTGGTATGGAGACAAGAGACCCAGTACTTC. Protein: CASSLVWRQETQYF. The chain recombines TRBV5-1 with TRBJ2-5; D is ambiguous. This CDR3 has 14 residues. V lost 0 bases, J lost 2 bases, and 8 bases lay in between. Looked up from germline, CDR1 is SGHRS and CDR2 is YFSETQ.

The rearrangement joins TRBV2 to TRBJ1-1; 9 bases are a match to TRBD1. With 6 bases clipped from V and 5 bases from J, the junction kept 10 bases outside the gene matches. The germline gives CDR1 SNHLY, CDR2 FYNNEI. CDR3 length: 15 residues. CDR3 sequence reads: CASRTLGDRVTEAFF. The CDR3 DNA is TGTGCCAGCAGGACCCTGGGGGACAGGGTTACTGAAGCTTTCTTT.

The V call is TRBV20-1, the J call TRBJ2-2; D ambiguous. Germline V gives CDR1 DFQATT, CDR2 SNEGSKA (reference sequence). The length of the CDR3 is 14 residues. V was pared by 3 bases and J by 0 bases, with 8 bases between. This CDR3 is CSASGDTNTGELFF. CDR3 in DNA: TGCAGTGCTAGCGGTGACACGAACACCGGGGAGCTGTTTTTT.

This clonotype occurred a few times. The chain carries TRBV5-1 and TRBJ2-1; D is undetermined. There are 13 residues in the CDR3. Trimming pared 0 bases from V and 9 bases from J, leaving 10 bases between. CDR1 is SGHRS, CDR2 YFSETQ, per germline. The CDR3 region is CASSLGEIGEQFF. CDR3 DNA: TGCGCCAGCAGCTTGGGGGAAATAGGTGAGCAGTTCTTC.

This sequence joins TRBV6-1 and TRBJ2-2; perhaps TRBD2 as D (5 bases). V gave up 6 bases and J gave up 3 bases, with 11 bases separating them. The CDR3 covers 14 residues. Germline-derived CDR1 and CDR2 are MNHNS and SASEGT. In nucleotides, the CDR3 is TGTGCCAGCAGCCTCCCTAGCCACACCGGGGAGCTGTTTTTT. This encodes CASSLPSHTGELFF.

This clonotype was picked up a small number of times. The rearrangement uses TRBV20-1 and TRBJ1-4, with D maybe TRBD1 (5 bases). Germline loops: CDR1 DFQATT, CDR2 SNEGSKA (reference sequence). CDR3 size: 13 residues. With 0 bases removed from V and 8 bases from J, the gap between germline ends came to 10 bases. The CDR3: CSAREGLREKLFF. Here the CDR3 DNA reads TGCAGTGCTAGAGAGGGACTACGGGAAAAACTGTTTTTT.

The V call is TRBV4-1, the J call TRBJ1-2; D is uncertain. The CDR3 is 15 amino acids. Germline CDR1 reads MGHRA; CDR2 reads YSYEKL. The V end lost 1 base, the J end lost 7 bases, and 16 bases lay between the germline ends. CDR3 region: CASSQGRQVRGGYTF. The CDR3 bases are TGCGCCAGCAGCCAAGGTCGTCAGGTACGAGGTGGCTACACCTTC.

The rearrangement uses TRBV5-6 and TRBJ2-7; perhaps TRBD2 as D (5 bases). The CDR3 is made up of 15 amino acids. Trimming cost V 5 bases and J 7 bases, with 22 bases left between them. In germline, CDR1 is SGHDT, CDR2 YYEEEE. Written as DNA, the CDR3 is TGTGCCAGCAGTTCGCTAGCTAACCAATTCCTGGAGCAGTACTTC. Its translation: CASSSLANQFLEQYF. Full variable domain (remainder filled in from reference TRBV5-6 and TRBJ2-7): DAGVTQSPTHLIKTRGQQVTLRCSPKSGHDTVSWYQQALGQGPQFIFQYYEEEERQRGNFPDRFSGHQFPNYSSELNVNALLLGDSALYLCASSSLANQFLEQYFGPGTRLTVT.

The rearrangement uses TRBV29-1 and TRBJ1-2; the D gene is possibly TRBD1 (5 bases). Germline V gives CDR1 SQVTM, CDR2 ANQGSEA. This CDR3 is 13 amino acids long. V shed 3 bases and J shed 2 bases, with 10 bases lying between them. CDR3 loop: CSVDRQLNYGYTF. The CDR3 coding sequence is TGCAGCGTTGATAGACAGCTGAACTATGGCTACACCTTC.

V gene TRBV20-1 combines with J gene TRBJ1-5; D possibly corresponds to TRBD1 (6 bases). The germline V gene encodes CDR1 DFQATT and CDR2 SNEGSKA (reference sequence). The CDR3 runs 15 residues. Trimming left V 3 bases short and J 3 bases short, with 15 bases between. CDR3 region: CSARTRGPLNQPQHF. The CDR3 nucleotides read TGCAGTGCTAGGACTCGGGGGCCGCTCAATCAGCCCCAGCATTTT.

The J gene is TRBJ2-3, the V gene TRBV4-1; D remains unclear. V was pared by 0 bases and J by 0 bases, with 13 bases between. This CDR3 spans 17 amino acids. Germline loops: CDR1 MGHRA, CDR2 YSYEKL. The CDR3 region is CASSQDGSGTSTDTQYF. In DNA, the CDR3 is TGCGCCAGCAGCCAAGATGGATCCGGCACTAGCACAGATACGCAGTATTTT.

The chain is built from TRBV3-1 and TRBJ2-3; TRBD2 agrees at 7 bases. The V and J ends lost 9 bases and 2 bases, in that order; junction bases with no gene match: 11. In germline, CDR1 is LGHDT, CDR2 YNNKEL (reference sequence). CDR3 length: 15 amino acids. The DNA of the CDR3 is TGTGCCAGTGGGGAGGGGCTAGCGTACACAGATACGCAGTATTTT. Protein sequence: CASGEGLAYTDTQYF.

This clonotype has more than one count but fewer than ten. CDR3 DNA sequence: TGCGCCAGCAGCGTCCGCGGGAGCCCCACAGATACGCAGTATTTT. This sequence encodes CASSVRGSPTDTQYF. The chain has TRBV10-1 and TRBJ2-3, with 7 bases aligning to TRBD2. This CDR3 region has 15 residues. The germline V gene has CDR1 WNHNN and CDR2 SYGVQD (reference sequence). Trimming took 6 bases from V and 2 from J; bases not matched to a gene: 8.

This clonotype was seen a few times. The J gene is TRBJ2-7, the V gene TRBV5-1, with TRBD2 matching 13 bases. The CDR3 has 18 residues. Germline values: CDR1 SGHRS, CDR2 YFSETQ. J lost 6 bases, V lost 4 bases, and 16 bases had no gene match. The CDR3 nucleotides are TGCGCCAGCAGCCTAATTCGTTCACTAGCGGGAGGGCCCACCGAGCAGTACTTC. This translates into CASSLIRSLAGGPTEQYF.

The genes are TRBV15 and TRBJ2-7, with TRBD1 as a possible D gene (6 bases). This CDR3 spans 17 amino acids. V gave up 5 bases and J gave up 8 bases, with 28 bases separating them. Germline V gene sequence: CDR1 LNHNV, CDR2 YYDKDF (reference sequence). The CDR3 region is CATSLLPTPSPTGQQYF. The CDR3 DNA reads TGTGCCACCAGCCTACTCCCAACCCCCAGCCCCACAGGGCAGCAGTACTTC. Full variable domain (remainder filled in from reference TRBV15 and TRBJ2-7): DAMVIQNPRYQVTQFGKPVTLSCSQTLNHNVMYWYQQKSSQAPKLLFHYYDKDFNNEADTPDNFQSRRPNTSFCFLDIRSPGLGDTAMYLCATSLLPTPSPTGQQYFGPGTRLTVT.

The chain links TRBV28 to TRBJ2-4, with 7 bases lining up with TRBD2. Looked up from germline, CDR1 is MDHEN and CDR2 is SYDVKM. The CDR3 consists of 15 residues. V dropped 6 bases and J dropped 3; count of bases not matched to a gene: 8. The CDR3 loop is CASSPLGGGKNIQYF. As DNA, the CDR3 is TGTGCCAGCAGCCCACTGGGCGGGGGCAAAAACATTCAGTACTTC. The full variable domain, its missing parts supplied by reference TRBV28 and TRBJ2-4, is DVKVTQSSRYLVKRTGEKVFLECVQDMDHENMFWYRQDPGLGLRLIYFSYDVKMKEKGDIPEGYSVSREKKERFSLILESASTNQTSMYLCASSPLGGGKNIQYFGAGTRLSVL.

This clonotype was recorded a few times. The chain joins TRBV5-1 to TRBJ1-2; TRBD1 matches at 7 bases. The CDR3 length is 13 residues. V gave up 2 bases and J gave up 6 bases; unmatched junction bases: 4. The germline CDR1 and CDR2 sequences are SGHRS and YFSETQ. The CDR3: CASSFIGGNGYTF. In nucleotides, the CDR3 is TGCGCCAGCAGCTTTATAGGGGGCAATGGCTACACCTTC. Full variable domain (outside the CDR3, taken from reference TRBV5-1 and TRBJ1-2): KAGVTQTPRYLIKTRGQQVTLSCSPISGHRSVSWYQQTPGQGLQFLFEYFSETQRNKGNFPGRFSGRQFSNSRSEMNVSTLELGDSALYLCASSFIGGNGYTFGSGTRLTVV.

This clonotype was seen a handful of times. CDR3 nucleotides: TGTGCCAGCTCACCACAGCAAGGGGGGACGAACTATGGCTACACCTTC. This encodes CASSPQQGGTNYGYTF. J is TRBJ1-2 and V is TRBV18; possible D gene TRBD1, 6 bases. The germline V and J ends were trimmed by 1 base and 2 bases, with 14 bases remaining between them. The CDR3 has 16 amino acids. In germline, CDR1 is KGHSH, CDR2 LQKENI.

This clonotype turned up a few times. V gene TRBV6-4 combines with J gene TRBJ2-3; D possibly uses TRBD1 or TRBD2 (5 bases each). Germline V gene lookup returns CDR1 MRHNA and CDR2 SNTAGT. V was cut by 0 bases and J by 6 bases, with 7 bases left in between. CDR3 length: 13 amino acids. DNA of the CDR3: TGTGCCAGCAGTGACTCGTGGGACGATACGCAGTATTTT. Encoded protein: CASSDSWDDTQYF.

Only a few counts were recorded for this clonotype. V gene TRBV7-2 combines with J gene TRBJ1-3; 10 positions agree with TRBD1. The CDR3 is 18 residues long. After removal of 5 bases from V and 0 bases from J, the junction contained 10 bases not matched to a gene. In germline, CDR1 is SGHTA, CDR2 FQGNSA. The CDR3 bases are TGTGCCAGCAGCCACGCCCGGGACAGGGGAATCTCTGGAAACACCATATATTTT. It yields the protein CASSHARDRGISGNTIYF.

This clonotype turned up a few times. This rearrangement joins TRBV28 to TRBJ2-1; 16 positions agree with TRBD2. Germline V gene lookup returns CDR1 MDHEN and CDR2 SYDVKM. The V segment lost 8 bases and the J segment 7 bases; nucleotides outside the gene matches: 11. This CDR3 has 17 residues. CDR3 DNA: TGTGCCAGCGGCCTGCCGGGACTAGCGGGAGGGCAAAATGAGCAGTTCTTC. It translates to CASGLPGLAGGQNEQFF.

This clonotype was seen a handful of times. V usage is TRBV29-1 and J usage is TRBJ2-1; D remains ambiguous. Trimming took 6 bases from V and 9 from J, leaving 12 bases between them. The CDR3 covers 11 residues. Germline assignment: CDR1 SQVTM and CDR2 ANQGSEA. CDR3 region: CSVIPLGEQFF. The CDR3, as DNA: TGCAGCGTCATCCCTTTGGGTGAGCAGTTCTTC.

This clonotype was picked up a small number of times. CDR3 DNA sequence: TGTGCCAGCAGTTTAAGGGACACGGGCAACGAGCAGTACTTC. Amino acid sequence: CASSLRDTGNEQYF. The chain joins TRBV27 to TRBJ2-7, with a weak D call TRBD1 (6 bases). This CDR3 spans 14 amino acids. V was clipped by 2 bases and J by 5 bases, with 13 bases between them. Germline V CDR1 and CDR2: MNHEY, SMNVEV (reference sequence).